The 4 T cell receptor beta chains presented below share a single source sample, sequenced in a study of T cell repertoires and HLA-DP antigens. TCRdb keeps only in-frame clones here, not all; method: immunoSEQ multiplex PCR. The data hold 85,000 to 90,000 clones, with approximately 86% observed a single time. No cognate antigen is known for these TCRs. The source material was CD4+ T cells from PBMCs. The source of these receptors is a man between 45 and 60 years old in good health and CMV-seronegative.

The rearrangement uses TRBV29-1 and TRBJ2-7, with a weak D call TRBD2 (6 bases). The CDR3 totals 13 residues. Between the trimmed V and J ends, which lost 4 bases and 1 base, there was a span of 11 bases. Germline V lookup: CDR1 SQVTM, CDR2 ANQGSEA. CDR3 coding DNA: TGCAGCGTTGTCGGGACTCAGTCCTACGAGCAGTACTTC. Translating gives CSVVGTQSYEQYF.

Many counts were recorded for this clone. The chain links TRBV9 to TRBJ2-5; D is perhaps TRBD1 (6 bases). Germline loops: CDR1 SGDLS, CDR2 YYNGEE. The CDR3 loop spans 13 amino acids. V shed 3 bases and J shed 4 bases, with 10 bases lying between them. CDR3 residues: CASSGQDSETQYF. The CDR3 DNA reads as TGTGCCAGCAGCGGACAGGACTCAGAGACCCAGTACTTC.

V is TRBV28 and J is TRBJ2-7, with D uncertain. The CDR3 consists of 13 residues. Looked up from germline, CDR1 is MDHEN and CDR2 is SYDVKM. The V gene lost 7 bases and the J gene lost 2 bases, with 12 bases spanning the gap. For the CDR3, the DNA is TGTGCCAGCACCCGTAGGGTACCCTACGAGCAGTACTTC. As protein: CASTRRVPYEQYF. The full variable domain, its missing parts supplied by reference TRBV28 and TRBJ2-7, is DVKVTQSSRYLVKRTGEKVFLECVQDMDHENMFWYRQDPGLGLRLIYFSYDVKMKEKGDIPEGYSVSREKKERFSLILESASTNQTSMYLCASTRRVPYEQYFGPGTRLTVT.

The chain recombines TRBV6-5 with TRBJ2-7; 7 nucleotides agree with TRBD2. Germline lookup yields CDR1 MNHEY and CDR2 SVGAGI. Trimming took 9 bases from V and 7 from J; bases not matched to a gene: 12. The CDR3 consists of 13 residues. CDR3 in amino acids: CASLREGSGEQYF. In DNA form, the CDR3 reads TGTGCCAGTTTAAGGGAGGGGTCGGGAGAGCAGTACTTC.